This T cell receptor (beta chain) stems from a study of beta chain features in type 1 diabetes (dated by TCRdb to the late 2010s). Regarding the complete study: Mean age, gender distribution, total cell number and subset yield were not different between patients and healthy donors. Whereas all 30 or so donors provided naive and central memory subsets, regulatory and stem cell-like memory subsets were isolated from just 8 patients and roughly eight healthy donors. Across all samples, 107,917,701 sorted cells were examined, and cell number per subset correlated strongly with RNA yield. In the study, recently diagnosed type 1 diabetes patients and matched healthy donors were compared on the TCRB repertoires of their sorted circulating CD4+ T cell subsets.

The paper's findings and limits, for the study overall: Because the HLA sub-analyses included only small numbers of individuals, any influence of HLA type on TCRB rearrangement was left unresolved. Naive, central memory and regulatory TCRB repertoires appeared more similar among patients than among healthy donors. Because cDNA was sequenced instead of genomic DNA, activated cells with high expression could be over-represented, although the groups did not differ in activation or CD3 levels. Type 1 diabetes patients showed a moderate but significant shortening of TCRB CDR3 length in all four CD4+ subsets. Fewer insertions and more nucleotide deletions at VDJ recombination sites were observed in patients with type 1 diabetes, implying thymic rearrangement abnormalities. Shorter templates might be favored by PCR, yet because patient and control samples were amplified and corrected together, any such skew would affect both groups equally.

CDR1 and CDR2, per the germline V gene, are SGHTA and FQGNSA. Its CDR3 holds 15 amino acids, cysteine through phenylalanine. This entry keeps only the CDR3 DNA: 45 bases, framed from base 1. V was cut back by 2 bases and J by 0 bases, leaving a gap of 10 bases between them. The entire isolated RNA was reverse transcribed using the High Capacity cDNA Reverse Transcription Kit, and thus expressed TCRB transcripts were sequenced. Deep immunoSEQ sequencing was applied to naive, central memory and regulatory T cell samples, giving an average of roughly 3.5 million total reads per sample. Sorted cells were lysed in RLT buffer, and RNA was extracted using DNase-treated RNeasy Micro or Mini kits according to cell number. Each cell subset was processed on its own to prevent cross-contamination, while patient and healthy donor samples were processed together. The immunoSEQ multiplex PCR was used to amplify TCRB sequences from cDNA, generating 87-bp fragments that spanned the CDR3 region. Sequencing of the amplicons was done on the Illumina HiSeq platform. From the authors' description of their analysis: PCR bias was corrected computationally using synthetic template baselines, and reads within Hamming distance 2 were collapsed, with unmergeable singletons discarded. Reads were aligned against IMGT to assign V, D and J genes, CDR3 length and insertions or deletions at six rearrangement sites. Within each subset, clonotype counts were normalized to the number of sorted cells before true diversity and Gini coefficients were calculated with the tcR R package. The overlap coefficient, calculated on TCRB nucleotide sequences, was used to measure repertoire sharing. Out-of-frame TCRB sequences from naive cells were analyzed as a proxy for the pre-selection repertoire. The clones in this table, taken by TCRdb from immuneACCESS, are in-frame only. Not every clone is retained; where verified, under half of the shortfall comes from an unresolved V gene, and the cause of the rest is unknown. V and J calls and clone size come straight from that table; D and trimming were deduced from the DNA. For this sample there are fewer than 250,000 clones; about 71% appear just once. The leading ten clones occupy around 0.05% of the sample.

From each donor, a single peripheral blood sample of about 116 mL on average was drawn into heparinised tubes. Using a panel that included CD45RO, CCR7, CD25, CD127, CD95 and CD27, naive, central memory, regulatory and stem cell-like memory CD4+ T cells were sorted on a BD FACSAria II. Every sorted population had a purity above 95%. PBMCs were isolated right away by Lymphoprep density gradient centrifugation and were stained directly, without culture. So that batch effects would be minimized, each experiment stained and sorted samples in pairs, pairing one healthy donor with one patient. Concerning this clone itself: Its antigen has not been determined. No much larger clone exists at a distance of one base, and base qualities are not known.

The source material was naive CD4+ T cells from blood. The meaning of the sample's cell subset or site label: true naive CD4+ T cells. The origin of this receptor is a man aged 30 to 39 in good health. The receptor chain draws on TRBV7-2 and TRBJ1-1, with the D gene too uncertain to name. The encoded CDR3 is CASSLKSDVNTEAFF. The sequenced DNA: TGTGCCAGCAGCTTAAAGTCCGACGTGAACACTGAAGCTTTCTTT.